The 13 T cell receptor beta chains presented below share a single source sample, sequenced in a study of blood T cells in healthy people across ages. Using a J-beta primer mix together with a sample-barcoded 5' primer, a second PCR was run for 7 to 11 cycles. TCRdb passed the 5' RACE reads through MiXCR, listing each CDR3 protein once. The sample shows fewer than 2 million distinct CDR3 sequences, approximately 40% of them seen only once. Material: blood. The receptors were sampled from a human donor in good health.

This clonotype was counted many times. The chain employs TRBV29-1 and TRBJ2-7, with 8 bases lining up with TRBD2. Germline V lookup: CDR1 SQVTM, CDR2 ANQGSEA. This CDR3 has 12 amino acids. V dropped 8 bases and J dropped 6; count of bases not matched to a gene: 9. The chain's CDR3 is CSLGLAGGEQYF. The CDR3 coding sequence is TGCAGCTTAGGACTAGCCGGAGGCGAGCAGTACTTC.

The chain employs TRBV12-3 or TRBV12-4 and TRBJ2-3; 7 bases fit TRBD1. Trimming removed 7 bases from V and 0 bases from J; junction bases left unmatched: 7. This CDR3 region has 15 residues. The CDR3 nucleotides read TGTGCCAGCACTGTTGGGACAGTAAGCACAGATACGCAGTATTTT. It yields the protein CASTVGTVSTDTQYF.

The chain links TRBV7-9 to TRBJ2-6, with a weak D call TRBD1 (6 bases). The CDR3 covers 16 residues. Germline lookup yields CDR1 SEHNR and CDR2 FQNEAQ (reference sequence). V was shortened by 7 bases and J by 0 bases, with 13 bases between the two germline ends. The CDR3 protein is CASINTGFSGANVLTF. As DNA, the CDR3 is TGTGCCAGCATCAACACAGGGTTCTCTGGGGCCAACGTCCTGACTTTC.

The genes are TRBV27 and TRBJ2-4, with D maybe TRBD1 (6 bases). Judging by the DNA end, TRBJ2-7 fits better; the J call may be wrong. Germline CDR1 reads MNHEY; CDR2 reads SMNVEV (reference sequence). The CDR3 is made up of 15 amino acids. DNA of the CDR3: TGTGCCAGCAGTTTTGTGGGGGCTAGCTCCTACGAGCAGTACTTC. Translated, it gives CASSFVGASSYEQYF.

The genes are TRBV6-2 or TRBV6-3 and TRBJ2-1; 8 nucleotides agree with TRBD2. The J segment lost 9 bases and the V segment lost 2 bases, leaving 6 bases of the junction unmatched. Germline CDR1 reads MNHEY; CDR2 reads SVGEGT. There are 14 residues in the CDR3. CDR3 DNA: TGTGCCAGCAGTTACGGGCTAGCGGGCGGTGAGCAGTTCTTC. It yields the protein CASSYGLAGGEQFF.

This rearrangement joins TRBV27 to TRBJ1-5; the D gene is possibly TRBD1 (5 bases). Per the germline V gene, CDR1 is MNHEY and CDR2 is SMNVEV (reference sequence). This CDR3 contains 16 residues. V lost 3 bases and J lost 1, with 13 bases in between. The CDR3 loop is CASSFRSGLSNQPQHF. The CDR3 DNA reads TGTGCCAGCAGTTTTCGTTCAGGGCTAAGCAATCAGCCCCAGCATTTT.

The chain couples TRBV9 to TRBJ1-2; 10 bases fit TRBD1. V gave up 6 bases and J gave up 4 bases; unmatched junction bases: 6. CDR1 is SGDLS and CDR2 is YYNGEE in the germline V gene. This CDR3 contains 14 residues. Written as DNA, the CDR3 is TGTGCCAGCAACTTTGGGGACAGGGGCTATGGCTACACCTTC. This sequence encodes CASNFGDRGYGYTF.

The rearrangement links TRBV5-1 to TRBJ1-1, with a tentative D call TRBD1 (5 bases). V lost 10 bases and J 1 base, leaving 17 bases between the germline ends. Germline lookup yields CDR1 SGHRS and CDR2 YFSETQ. The CDR3 is made up of 14 amino acids. The CDR3 nucleotides read TGCGCCTCCCAGGTGGTTCAGGGGAACACTGAAGCTTTCTTT. As protein: CASQVVQGNTEAFF.

The chain joins TRBV20-1 to TRBJ1-1, with D possibly TRBD1 on 6 matching bases. Germline values: CDR1 DFQATT, CDR2 SNEGSKA (reference sequence). The CDR3 loop spans 14 amino acids. V was pared by 5 bases and J by 4 bases, with 17 bases between. The CDR3 loop reads CSAGNWGPGTEAFF. CDR3 DNA sequence: TGCAGTGCTGGTAATTGGGGGCCCGGCACTGAAGCTTTCTTT.

On this clonotype: Sequence at one end of the junction differs from germline and may be a read error. CDR3 sequence reads: CACSSGGGGAGNEQFF. CDR3 in DNA: TGTGCCTGCAGCTCCGGTGGCGGGGGGGCGGGTAATGAGCAGTTCTTC. The chain employs TRBV7-2 and TRBJ2-1; 9 positions agree with TRBD2. Germline V gene data show CDR1 as SGHTA and CDR2 as FQGNSA. CDR3 length equals 16 residues.

The chain recombines TRBV6-4 with TRBJ2-7; tentative D call: TRBD1 (5 bases). Germline V gene sequence: CDR1 MRHNA, CDR2 SNTAGT. The CDR3 is 17 residues long. The V end was cut by 1 base, the J end by 3 bases, with 19 bases between. As DNA, the CDR3 is TGTGCCAGCAGTGACTTTAAGAATCCGGCAGGGAACTACGAGCAGTACTTC. Translating gives CASSDFKNPAGNYEQYF.

The V call is TRBV29-1, the J call TRBJ1-1; D remains unclear. This CDR3 contains 15 residues. V was cut by 0 bases and J by 3 bases, with 14 bases left in between. Germline V gene lookup returns CDR1 SQVTM and CDR2 ANQGSEA. The CDR3 region is CSVEDPRGNYTEAFF. CDR3 DNA sequence: TGCAGCGTTGAAGATCCCCGGGGTAATTACACTGAAGCTTTCTTT.

In this sample, this clonotype turned up a few times. J is TRBJ2-1 and V is TRBV20-1; no reliable D call. V was trimmed by 2 bases and J by 5 bases, leaving 10 bases between them. This CDR3 spans 13 amino acids. Germline CDR1 is DFQATT and CDR2 is SNEGSKA (reference sequence). The CDR3 loop is CSARYRPHNEQFF. The CDR3 region has the DNA TGCAGTGCTAGATATCGGCCGCACAATGAGCAGTTCTTC.